This TCR beta chain came from a study of liver allograft versus peripheral blood T cells. Background on the study: Repertoires from peripheral blood of liver transplant recipients were compared with those inside their transplanted livers.

TCRdb fed the reads into MiXCR, producing one record per CDR3 protein. Among more than 6,000 distinct CDR3 sequences listed, around a sixth were seen once. Germline CDR1 reads DFQATT; CDR2 reads SNEGSKA (reference sequence). Trimming cost V 5 bases and J 3 bases, with 17 bases left between them. CDR3 size: 14 residues. The genes are TRBV20-1 and TRBJ2-7; D is perhaps TRBD1 or TRBD2 (5 bases each). The sequence derives from a human patient who had a liver transplant. T cells may partly derive from the graft donor. As DNA, the CDR3 is TGCAGTGCTTACGGCAGGGAGTCTTTCTACGAGCAGTACTTC. It is translated as CSAYGRESFYEQYF.